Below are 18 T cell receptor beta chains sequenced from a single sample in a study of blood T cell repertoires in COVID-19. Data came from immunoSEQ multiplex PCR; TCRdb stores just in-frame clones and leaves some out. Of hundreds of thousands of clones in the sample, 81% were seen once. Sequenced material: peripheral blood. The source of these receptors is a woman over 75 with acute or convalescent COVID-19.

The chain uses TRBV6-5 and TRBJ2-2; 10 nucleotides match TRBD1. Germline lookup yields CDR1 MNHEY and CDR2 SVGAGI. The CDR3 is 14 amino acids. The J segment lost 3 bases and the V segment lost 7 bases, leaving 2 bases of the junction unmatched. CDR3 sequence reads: CASTTGGDTGELFF. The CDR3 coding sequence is TGTGCCAGCACGACAGGGGGCGACACCGGGGAGCTGTTTTTT.

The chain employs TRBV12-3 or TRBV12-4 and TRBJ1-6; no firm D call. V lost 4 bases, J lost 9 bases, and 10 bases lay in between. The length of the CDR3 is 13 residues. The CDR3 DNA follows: TGTGCCAGCAGTTCCTTGGCGGGTTCACCCCTCCACTTT. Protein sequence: CASSSLAGSPLHF.

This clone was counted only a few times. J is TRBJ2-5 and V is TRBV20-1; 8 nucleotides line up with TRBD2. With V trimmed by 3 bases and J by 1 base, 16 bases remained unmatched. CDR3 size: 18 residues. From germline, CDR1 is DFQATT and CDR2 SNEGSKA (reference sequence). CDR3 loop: CSASPPFQAGALQETQYF. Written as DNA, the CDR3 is TGCAGTGCTAGTCCACCCTTCCAAGCGGGGGCCCTCCAAGAGACCCAGTACTTC.

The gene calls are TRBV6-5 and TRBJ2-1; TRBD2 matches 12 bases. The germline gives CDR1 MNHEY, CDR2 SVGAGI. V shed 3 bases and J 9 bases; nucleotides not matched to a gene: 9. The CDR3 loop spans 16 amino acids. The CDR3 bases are TGTGCCAGCAGTTATTGGAAGGCTAGCGGGAGGGGTGAGCAGTTCTTC. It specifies CASSYWKASGRGEQFF.

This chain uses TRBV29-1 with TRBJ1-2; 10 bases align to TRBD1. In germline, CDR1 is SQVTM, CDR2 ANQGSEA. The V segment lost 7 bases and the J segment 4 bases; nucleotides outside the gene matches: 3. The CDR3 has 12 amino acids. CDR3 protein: CSARTGGYGYTF. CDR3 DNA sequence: TGCAGCGCCAGGACAGGGGGCTATGGCTACACCTTC.

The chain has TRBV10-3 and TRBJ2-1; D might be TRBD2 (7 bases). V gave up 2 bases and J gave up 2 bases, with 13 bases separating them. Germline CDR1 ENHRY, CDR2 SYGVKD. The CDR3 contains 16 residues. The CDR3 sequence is CAISEATGGAYNEQFF. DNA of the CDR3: TGTGCCATCAGTGAGGCAACGGGGGGCGCCTACAATGAGCAGTTCTTC.

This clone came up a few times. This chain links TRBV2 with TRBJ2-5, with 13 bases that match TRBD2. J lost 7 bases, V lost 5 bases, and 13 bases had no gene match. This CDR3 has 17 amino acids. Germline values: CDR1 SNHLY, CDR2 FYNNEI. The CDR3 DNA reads TGTGCCAGCAGTCCCCGGACTAGCGGGGGCCCCATGGGGACCCAGTACTTC. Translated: CASSPRTSGGPMGTQYF.

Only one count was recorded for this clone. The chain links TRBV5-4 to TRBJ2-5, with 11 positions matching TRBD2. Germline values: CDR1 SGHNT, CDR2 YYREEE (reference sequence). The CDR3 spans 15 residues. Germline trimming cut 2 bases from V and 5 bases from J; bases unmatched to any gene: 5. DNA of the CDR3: TGTGCCAGCAGCTTAAGACTAGCGGGAACCGAGACCCAGTACTTC. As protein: CASSLRLAGTETQYF.

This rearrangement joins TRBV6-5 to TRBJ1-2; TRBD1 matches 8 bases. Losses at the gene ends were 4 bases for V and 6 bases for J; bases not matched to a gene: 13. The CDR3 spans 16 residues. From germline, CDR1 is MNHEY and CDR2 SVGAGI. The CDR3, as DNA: TGTGCCAGCAGTTCATGGACAGGGAGTAAAGGGAATGGCTACACCTTC. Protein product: CASSSWTGSKGNGYTF.

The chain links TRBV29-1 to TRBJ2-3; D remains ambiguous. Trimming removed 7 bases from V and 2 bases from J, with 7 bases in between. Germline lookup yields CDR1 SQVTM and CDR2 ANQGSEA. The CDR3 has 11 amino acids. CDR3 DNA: TGCAGCGGAGCCAACACAGATACGCAGTATTTT. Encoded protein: CSGANTDTQYF.

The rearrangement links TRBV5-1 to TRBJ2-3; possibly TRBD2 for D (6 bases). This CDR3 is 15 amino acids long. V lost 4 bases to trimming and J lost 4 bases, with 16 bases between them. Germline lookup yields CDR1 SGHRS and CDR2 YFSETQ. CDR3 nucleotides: TGCGCCAGCAGCGCGCTTGCGGGATATGCAGATACGCAGTATTTT. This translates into CASSALAGYADTQYF.

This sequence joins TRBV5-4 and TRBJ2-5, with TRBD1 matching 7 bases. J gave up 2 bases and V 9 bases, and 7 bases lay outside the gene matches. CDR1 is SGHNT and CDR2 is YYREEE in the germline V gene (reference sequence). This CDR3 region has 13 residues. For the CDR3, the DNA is TGTGCCATCGCAGACAGGGAGCAAGAGACCCAGTACTTC. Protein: CAIADREQETQYF.

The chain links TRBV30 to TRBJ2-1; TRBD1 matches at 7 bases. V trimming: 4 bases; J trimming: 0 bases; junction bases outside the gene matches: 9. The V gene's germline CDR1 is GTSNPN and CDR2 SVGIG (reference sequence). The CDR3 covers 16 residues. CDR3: CAWISNRDSSYNEQFF. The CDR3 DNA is TGTGCCTGGATCTCGAATCGGGACAGCTCCTACAATGAGCAGTTCTTC.

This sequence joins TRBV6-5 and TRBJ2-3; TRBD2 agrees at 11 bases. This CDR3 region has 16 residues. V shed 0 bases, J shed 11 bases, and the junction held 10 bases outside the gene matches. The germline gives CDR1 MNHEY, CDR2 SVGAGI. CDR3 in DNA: TGTGCCAGCAGTTACTCGAGAGGGACTAGCGGCATGGTGCAGTATTTT. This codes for CASSYSRGTSGMVQYF.

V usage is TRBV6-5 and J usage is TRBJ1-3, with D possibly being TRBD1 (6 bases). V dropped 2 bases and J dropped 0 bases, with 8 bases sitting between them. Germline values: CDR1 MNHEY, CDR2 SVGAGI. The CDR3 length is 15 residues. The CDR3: CASSYRTDSGNTIYF. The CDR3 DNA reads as TGTGCCAGCAGTTACCGGACAGACTCTGGAAACACCATATATTTT.

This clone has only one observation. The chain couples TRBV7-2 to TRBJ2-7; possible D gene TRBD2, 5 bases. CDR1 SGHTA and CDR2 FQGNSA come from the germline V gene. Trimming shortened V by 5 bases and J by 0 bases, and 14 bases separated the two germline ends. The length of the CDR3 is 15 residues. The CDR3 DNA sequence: TGTGCCAGCAGCCTCGGTATTGGGAGCTCCTACGAGCAGTACTTC. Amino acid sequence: CASSLGIGSSYEQYF.

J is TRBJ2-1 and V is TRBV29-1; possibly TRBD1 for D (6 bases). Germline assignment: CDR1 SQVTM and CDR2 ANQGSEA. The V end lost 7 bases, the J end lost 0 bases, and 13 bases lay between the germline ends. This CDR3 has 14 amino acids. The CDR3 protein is CSGATGSSYNEQFF. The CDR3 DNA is TGCAGCGGCGCAACAGGGAGCTCCTACAATGAGCAGTTCTTC.

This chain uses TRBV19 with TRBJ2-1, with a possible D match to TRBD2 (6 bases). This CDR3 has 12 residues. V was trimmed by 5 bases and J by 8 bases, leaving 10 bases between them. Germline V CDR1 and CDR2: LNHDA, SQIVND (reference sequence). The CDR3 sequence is CASSVWGDEQFF. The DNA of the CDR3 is TGTGCCAGTAGTGTATGGGGGGATGAGCAGTTCTTC.